This T cell receptor (beta chain) is drawn from a study of cytomegalovirus exposure and HLA in healthy donors. Broader study findings: As was reported, the classifier diagnosed cytomegalovirus status with high specificity and sensitivity. Later, an analysis found that common viral pathogens appeared to be linked with several of the most significant clusters. There were fewer than 200 TCR beta chains listed as cytomegalovirus-associated.

V was pared by 4 bases and J by 5 bases, with 5 bases of the junction left unmatched. The CDR3 consists of 13 residues. Germline lookup yields CDR1 SGHTA and CDR2 FQGTGA. Note on this clone: Its cognate antigen is unknown.

The primer mix had 60 Vbeta and 13 Jbeta primers. In the study's own analysis: The authors later counted tens of millions of unique TCR beta chains, approximately 12 million of them shared. Generated by immunoSEQ multiplex PCR, the TCRdb table keeps only in-frame clones and is missing some. The V and J calls and clone size were taken over from that table, and D and trimming were inferred from the DNA. The sample consists of 85,000 to 100,000 clones, around four fifths of them appearing once. Sequencing was carried out using PBMCs. The TCR originated in a man in his forties or fifties in good health and CMV-seropositive. The genes are TRBV7-3 and TRBJ2-7; TRBD2 aligns across 7 bases. The CDR3 region is CASSYTSDHEQYF. The CDR3 region has the DNA TGTGCCAGCAGCTATACTAGCGACCACGAGCAGTACTTC.